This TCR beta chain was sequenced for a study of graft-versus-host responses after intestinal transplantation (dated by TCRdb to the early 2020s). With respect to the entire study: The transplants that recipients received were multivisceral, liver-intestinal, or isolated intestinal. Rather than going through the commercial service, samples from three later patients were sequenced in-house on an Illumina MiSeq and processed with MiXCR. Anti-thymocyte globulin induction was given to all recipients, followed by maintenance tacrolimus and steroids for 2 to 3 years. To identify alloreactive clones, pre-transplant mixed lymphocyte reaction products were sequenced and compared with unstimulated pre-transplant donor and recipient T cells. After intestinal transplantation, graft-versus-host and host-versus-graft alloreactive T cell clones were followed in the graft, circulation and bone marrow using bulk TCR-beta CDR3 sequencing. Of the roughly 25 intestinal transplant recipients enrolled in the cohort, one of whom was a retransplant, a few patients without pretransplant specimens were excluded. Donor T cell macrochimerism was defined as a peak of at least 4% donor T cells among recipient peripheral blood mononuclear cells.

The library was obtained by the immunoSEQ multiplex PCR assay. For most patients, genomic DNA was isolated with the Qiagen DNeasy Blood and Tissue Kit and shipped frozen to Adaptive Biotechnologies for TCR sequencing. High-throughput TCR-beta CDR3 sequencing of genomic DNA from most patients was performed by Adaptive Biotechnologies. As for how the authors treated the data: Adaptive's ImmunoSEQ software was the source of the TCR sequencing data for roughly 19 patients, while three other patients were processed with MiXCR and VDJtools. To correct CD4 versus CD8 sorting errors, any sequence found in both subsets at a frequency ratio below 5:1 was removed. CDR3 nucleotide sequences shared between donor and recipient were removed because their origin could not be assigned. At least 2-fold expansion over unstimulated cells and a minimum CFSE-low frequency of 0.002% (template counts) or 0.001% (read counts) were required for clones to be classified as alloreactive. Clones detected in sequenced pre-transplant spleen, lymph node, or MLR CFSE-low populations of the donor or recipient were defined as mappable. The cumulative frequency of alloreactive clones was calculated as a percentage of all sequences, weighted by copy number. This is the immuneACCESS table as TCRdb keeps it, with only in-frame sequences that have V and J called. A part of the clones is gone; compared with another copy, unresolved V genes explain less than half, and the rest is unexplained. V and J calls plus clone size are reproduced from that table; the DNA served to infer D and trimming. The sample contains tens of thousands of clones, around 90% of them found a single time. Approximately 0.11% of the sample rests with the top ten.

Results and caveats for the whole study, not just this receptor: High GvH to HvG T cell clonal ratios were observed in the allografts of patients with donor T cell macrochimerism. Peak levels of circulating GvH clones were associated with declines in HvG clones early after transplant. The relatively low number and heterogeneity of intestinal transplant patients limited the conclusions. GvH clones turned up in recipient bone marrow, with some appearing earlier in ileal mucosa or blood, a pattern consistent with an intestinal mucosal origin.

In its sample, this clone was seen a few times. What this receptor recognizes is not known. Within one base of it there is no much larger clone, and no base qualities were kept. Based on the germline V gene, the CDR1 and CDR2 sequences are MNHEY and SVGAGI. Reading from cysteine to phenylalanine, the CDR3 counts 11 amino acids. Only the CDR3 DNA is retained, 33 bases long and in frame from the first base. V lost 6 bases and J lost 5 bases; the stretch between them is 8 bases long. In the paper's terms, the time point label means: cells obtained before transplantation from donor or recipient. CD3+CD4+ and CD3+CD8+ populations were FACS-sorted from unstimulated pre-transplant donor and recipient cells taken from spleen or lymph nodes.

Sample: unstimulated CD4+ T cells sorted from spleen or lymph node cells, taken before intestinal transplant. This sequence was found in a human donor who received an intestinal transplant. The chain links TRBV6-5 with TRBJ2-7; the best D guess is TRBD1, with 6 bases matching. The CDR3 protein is CASRQGNEQYF. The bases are TGTGCCAGCAGACAGGGAAACGAGCAGTACTTC.